The 11 T cell receptor beta chains presented below share a single source sample, sequenced in a study of T-cell memory formation after mild COVID-19. MiXCR, applied by TCRdb to the 5' RACE reads, yields one record per CDR3 protein. The data contain 360,000 or so distinct CDR3 sequences, around 27% of them seen just once; the ten biggest clones take up 13%. The sequencing input was PBMCs or a T cell subset sorted from them (not recorded which). The origin of the receptors is an adult woman who had mild COVID-19 (a few samples of this study predate the infection). Cell type and time point are not known.

This clonotype appeared many times. V usage is TRBV7-6 and J usage is TRBJ2-3, with TRBD2 matching over 11 bases. There are 17 residues in the CDR3. V was clipped by 4 bases and J by 2 bases; unmatched bases: 8. Germline lookup yields CDR1 SGHVS and CDR2 FNYEAQ. CDR3 protein: CASSSRLAGQNTDTQYF. CDR3 nucleotide sequence: TGTGCCAGCAGCTCCAGACTAGCGGGGCAGAACACAGATACGCAGTATTTT.

The chain carries TRBV7-8 and TRBJ2-1; D possibly matches TRBD1 or TRBD2 (5 bases each). Germline V gives CDR1 SGHVS, CDR2 FQNEAQ. V lost 4 bases, J lost 2 bases, and 12 bases lay in between. The CDR3 has 15 residues. The CDR3 nucleotides read TGTGCCAGCAGCTCCGGCCAGGGACCCTACAATGAGCAGTTCTTC. Translation: CASSSGQGPYNEQFF.

This clonotype was seen a few times. The chain carries TRBV12-3 or TRBV12-4 and TRBJ2-7, with D perhaps TRBD1 (6 bases). With 3 bases removed from V and 6 bases from J, the gap between germline ends came to 18 bases. This CDR3 has 15 residues. CDR3 bases: TGTGCCAGCAGTTTTCCAGGCAGGGGAAGTCGCGAGCAGTACTTC. It is translated as CASSFPGRGSREQYF.

The CDR3 loop reads CASSLGSGLTSTF. CDR3 nucleotide sequence: TGTGCCAGCAGTTTAGGGAGCGGATTGACAAGTACCTTC. This chain uses TRBV12-3 or TRBV12-4 with TRBJ1-2; no clear D. This CDR3 has 13 amino acids. The germline V and J ends were trimmed by 1 base and 14 bases, with 17 bases remaining between them.

V is TRBV12-3 or TRBV12-4 and J is TRBJ1-1, with TRBD1 identical over 7 bases. The trim removed 7 bases at V and 1 base at J, leaving 6 bases unmatched. This CDR3 region has 14 residues. The CDR3 sequence: CASTWTGQNTEAFF. The CDR3 region has the DNA TGTGCCAGCACCTGGACAGGCCAGAACACTGAAGCTTTCTTT.

This clonotype has more than one count but fewer than ten. J is TRBJ2-3 and V is TRBV7-6; TRBD2 matches at 13 bases. The CDR3 spans 16 residues. With 3 bases clipped from V and 3 bases from J, the junction kept 3 bases outside the gene matches. The germline V gene has CDR1 SGHVS and CDR2 FNYEAQ. The CDR3, as DNA: TGTGCCAGCAGCTTGACTAGCGGGGGGCTAACAGATACGCAGTATTTT. It codes for CASSLTSGGLTDTQYF.

The J gene is TRBJ1-1, the V gene TRBV29-1; possible D gene TRBD1, 5 bases. Germline CDR1 reads SQVTM; CDR2 reads ANQGSEA. Trimming stripped 4 bases from V and 4 bases from J, with 13 bases between. The CDR3 runs to 13 residues. The CDR3 loop is CSVVGMGTTEAFF. In DNA, the CDR3 is TGCAGCGTTGTCGGGATGGGGACCACTGAAGCTTTCTTT.

The chain couples TRBV14 to TRBJ1-2, with a possible D match to TRBD1 (5 bases). Per germline, CDR1 SGHDN and CDR2 FVKESK. This CDR3 contains 13 residues. Deletions cut 0 bases from V and 7 bases from J, with 9 bases between. The CDR3 spells CASSQDWGFGYTF. In DNA, the CDR3 is TGTGCCAGCAGCCAAGATTGGGGGTTTGGCTACACCTTC.

There are a few counts of this clonotype. The DNA for the CDR3 is TGTGCCATCAGTGAGTCGGCTTACACTGAAGCTTTCTTT. The encoded protein is CAISESAYTEAFF. J is TRBJ1-1 and V is TRBV10-3; unclear D gene. V gave up 0 bases and J gave up 3 bases, with 5 bases separating them. This CDR3 is 13 amino acids long. The germline gives CDR1 ENHRY, CDR2 SYGVKD.

This clonotype was recorded many times. The J gene is TRBJ2-3, the V gene TRBV5-1, with 8 positions matching TRBD2. CDR3 length: 14 residues. CDR1 and CDR2 from the germline V gene are SGHRS and YFSETQ. V was clipped by 0 bases and J by 6 bases; unmatched bases: 3. The CDR3 loop reads CASSLEASGDTQYF. CDR3 nucleotide sequence: TGCGCCAGCAGCTTGGAGGCTAGCGGGGATACGCAGTATTTT.

This clonotype occurred a few times. The chain is built from TRBV24-1 and TRBJ2-3; TRBD2 is a possible D gene (6 bases). The CDR3 loop spans 16 amino acids. V was clipped by 9 bases and J by 0 bases, with 18 bases between them. Germline V gives CDR1 KGHDR, CDR2 SFDVKD. The CDR3 is CATADLPGRSTDTQYF. In nucleotides, the CDR3 is TGTGCCACCGCCGACTTGCCAGGGAGGAGCACAGATACGCAGTATTTT.